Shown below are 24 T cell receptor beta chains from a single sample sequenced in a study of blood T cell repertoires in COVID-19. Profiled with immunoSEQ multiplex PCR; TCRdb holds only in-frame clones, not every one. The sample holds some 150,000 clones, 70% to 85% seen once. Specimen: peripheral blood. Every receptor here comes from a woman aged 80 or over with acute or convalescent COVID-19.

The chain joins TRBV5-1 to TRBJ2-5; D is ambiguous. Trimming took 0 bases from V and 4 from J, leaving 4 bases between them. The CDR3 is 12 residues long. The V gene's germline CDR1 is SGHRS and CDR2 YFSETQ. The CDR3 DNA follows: TGCGCCAGCAGCTTGGCCCGAGAGACCCAGTACTTC. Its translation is CASSLARETQYF.

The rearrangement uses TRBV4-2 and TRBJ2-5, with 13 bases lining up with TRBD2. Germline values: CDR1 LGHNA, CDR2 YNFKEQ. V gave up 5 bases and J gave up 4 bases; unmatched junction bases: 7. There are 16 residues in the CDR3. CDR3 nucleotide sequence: TGTGCCAGCAGCTTACGGACTAGCGGGGGCCCAGAGACCCAGTACTTC. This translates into CASSLRTSGGPETQYF.

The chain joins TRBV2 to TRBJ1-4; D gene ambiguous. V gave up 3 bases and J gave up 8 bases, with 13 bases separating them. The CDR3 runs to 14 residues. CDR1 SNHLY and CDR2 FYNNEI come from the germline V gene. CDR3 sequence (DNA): TGTGCCAGCAGTGATCCAGGCTTTGGGGAAAAACTGTTTTTT. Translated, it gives CASSDPGFGEKLFF.

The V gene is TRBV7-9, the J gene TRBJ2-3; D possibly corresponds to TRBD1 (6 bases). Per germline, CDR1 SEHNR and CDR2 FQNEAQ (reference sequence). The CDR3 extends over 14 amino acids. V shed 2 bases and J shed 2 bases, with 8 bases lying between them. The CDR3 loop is CASSLLGATDTQYF. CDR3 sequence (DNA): TGTGCCAGCAGCTTATTGGGGGCCACAGATACGCAGTATTTT.

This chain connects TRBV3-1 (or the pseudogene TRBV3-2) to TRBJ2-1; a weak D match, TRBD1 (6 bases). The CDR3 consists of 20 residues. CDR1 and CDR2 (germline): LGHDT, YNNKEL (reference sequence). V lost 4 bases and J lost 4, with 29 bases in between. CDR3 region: CASSRRHSTHRVVAYNEQFF. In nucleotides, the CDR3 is TGTGCCAGCAGCCGACGTCACTCGACGCACAGGGTGGTGGCATACAATGAGCAGTTCTTC.

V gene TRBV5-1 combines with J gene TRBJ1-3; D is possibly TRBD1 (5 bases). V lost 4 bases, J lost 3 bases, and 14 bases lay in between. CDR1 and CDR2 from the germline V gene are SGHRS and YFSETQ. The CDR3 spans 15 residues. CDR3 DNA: TGCGCCAGCAGCGTTCAAGGGGCAGTTGGAAACACCATATATTTT. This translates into CASSVQGAVGNTIYF.

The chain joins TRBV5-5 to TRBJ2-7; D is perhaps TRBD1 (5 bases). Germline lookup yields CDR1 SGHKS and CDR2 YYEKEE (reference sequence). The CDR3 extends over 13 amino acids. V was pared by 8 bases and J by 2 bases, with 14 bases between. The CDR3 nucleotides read TGTGCCAGTGCGCAGGGCAGGACCTACGAGCAGTACTTC. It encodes CASAQGRTYEQYF.

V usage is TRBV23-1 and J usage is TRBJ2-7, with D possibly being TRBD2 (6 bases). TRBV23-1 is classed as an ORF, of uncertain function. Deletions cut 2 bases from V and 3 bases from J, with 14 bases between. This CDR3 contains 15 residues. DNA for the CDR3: TGCGCCAGCAGTCAAGGGGGGACGCCTCACTACGAGCAGTACTTC. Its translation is CASSQGGTPHYEQYF.

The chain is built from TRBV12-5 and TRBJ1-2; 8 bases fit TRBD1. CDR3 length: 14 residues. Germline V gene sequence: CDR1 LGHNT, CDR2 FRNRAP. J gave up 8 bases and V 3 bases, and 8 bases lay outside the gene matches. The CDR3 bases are TGTGCTAGTGGTTTAGGGACAGGTCAGACGGGCTACACCTTC. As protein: CASGLGTGQTGYTF. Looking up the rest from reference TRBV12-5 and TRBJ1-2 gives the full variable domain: DARVTQTPRHKVTEMGQEVTMRCQPILGHNTVFWYRQTMMQGLELLAYFRNRAPLDDSGMPKDRFSAEMPDATLATLKIQPSEPRDSAVYFCASGLGTGQTGYTFGSGTRLTVV.

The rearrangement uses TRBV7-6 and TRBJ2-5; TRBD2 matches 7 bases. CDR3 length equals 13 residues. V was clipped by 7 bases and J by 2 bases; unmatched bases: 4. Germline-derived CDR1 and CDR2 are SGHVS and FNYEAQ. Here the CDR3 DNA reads TGTGCCAGCACCGGGACTATGCAAGAGACCCAGTACTTC. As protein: CASTGTMQETQYF.

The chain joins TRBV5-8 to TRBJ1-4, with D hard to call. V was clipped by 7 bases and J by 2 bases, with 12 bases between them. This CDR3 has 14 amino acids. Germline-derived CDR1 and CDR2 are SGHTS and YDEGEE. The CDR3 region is CASGSGWTNEKLFF. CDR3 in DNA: TGTGCCAGCGGGTCCGGGTGGACTAATGAAAAACTGTTTTTT. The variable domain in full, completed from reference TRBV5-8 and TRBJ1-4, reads EAGVTQSPTHLIKTRGQQATLRCSPISGHTSVYWYQQALGLGLQFLLWYDEGEERNRGNFPPRFSGRQFPNYSSELNVNALELEDSALYLCASGSGWTNEKLFFGSGTQLSVL.

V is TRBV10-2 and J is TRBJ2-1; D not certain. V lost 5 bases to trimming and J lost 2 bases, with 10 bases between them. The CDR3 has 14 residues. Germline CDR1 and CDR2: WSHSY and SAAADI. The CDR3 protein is CASSWQAAYNEQFF. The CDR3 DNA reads TGCGCCAGCAGTTGGCAGGCAGCCTACAATGAGCAGTTCTTC.

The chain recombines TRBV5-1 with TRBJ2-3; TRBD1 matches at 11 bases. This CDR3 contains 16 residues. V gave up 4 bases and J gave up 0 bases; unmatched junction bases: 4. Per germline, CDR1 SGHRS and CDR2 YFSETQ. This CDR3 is CASSVGQGASTDTQYF. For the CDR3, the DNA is TGCGCCAGCAGCGTAGGACAGGGGGCTAGCACAGATACGCAGTATTTT. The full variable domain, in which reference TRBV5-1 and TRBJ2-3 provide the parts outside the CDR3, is KAGVTQTPRYLIKTRGQQVTLSCSPISGHRSVSWYQQTPGQGLQFLFEYFSETQRNKGNFPGRFSGRQFSNSRSEMNVSTLELGDSALYLCASSVGQGASTDTQYFGPGTRLTVL.

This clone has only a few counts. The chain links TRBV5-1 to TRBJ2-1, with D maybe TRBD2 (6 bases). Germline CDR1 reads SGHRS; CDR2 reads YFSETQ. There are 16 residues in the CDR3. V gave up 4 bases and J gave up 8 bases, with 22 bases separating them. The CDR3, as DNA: TGCGCCAGCAGCCGCGCTGGAGGGGCAGAGATGGATGAGCAGTTCTTC. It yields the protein CASSRAGGAEMDEQFF.

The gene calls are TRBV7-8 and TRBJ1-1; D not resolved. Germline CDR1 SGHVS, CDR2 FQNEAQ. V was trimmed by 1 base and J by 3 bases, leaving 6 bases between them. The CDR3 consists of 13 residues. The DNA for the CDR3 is TGTGCCAGCAGCTTAGTTCGGGACACTGAAGCTTTCTTT. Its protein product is CASSLVRDTEAFF.

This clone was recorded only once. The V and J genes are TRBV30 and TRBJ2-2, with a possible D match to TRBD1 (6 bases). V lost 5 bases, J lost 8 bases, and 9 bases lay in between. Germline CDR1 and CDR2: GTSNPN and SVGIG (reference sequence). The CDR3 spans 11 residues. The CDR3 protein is CAWSGTGELFF. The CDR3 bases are TGTGCCTGGTCAGGGACAGGGGAGCTGTTTTTT.

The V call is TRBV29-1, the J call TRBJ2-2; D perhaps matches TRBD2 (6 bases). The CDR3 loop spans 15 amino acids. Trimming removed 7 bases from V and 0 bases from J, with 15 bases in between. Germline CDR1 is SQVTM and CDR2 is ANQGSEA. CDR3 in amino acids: CSAGGWKTNTGELFF. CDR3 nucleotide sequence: TGCAGCGCTGGGGGGTGGAAAACGAACACCGGGGAGCTGTTTTTT.

CDR3 sequence: CASRDTGGWTEAFF. The CDR3 nucleotides are TGTGCCAGCAGAGATACAGGTGGCTGGACTGAAGCTTTCTTT. The V call is TRBV27, the J call TRBJ1-1; a weak D match, TRBD1 (5 bases). This CDR3 contains 14 residues. V was shortened by 6 bases and J by 5 bases, with 16 bases between the two germline ends. The germline gives CDR1 MNHEY, CDR2 SMNVEV (reference sequence).

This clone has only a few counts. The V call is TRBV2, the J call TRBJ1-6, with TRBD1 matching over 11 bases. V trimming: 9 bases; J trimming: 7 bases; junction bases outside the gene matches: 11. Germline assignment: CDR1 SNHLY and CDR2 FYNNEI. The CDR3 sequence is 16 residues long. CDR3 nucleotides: TGTGCCAGAAGCGAGAGGGGGGACAGGGGGAATTCACCCCTCCACTTT. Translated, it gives CARSERGDRGNSPLHF.

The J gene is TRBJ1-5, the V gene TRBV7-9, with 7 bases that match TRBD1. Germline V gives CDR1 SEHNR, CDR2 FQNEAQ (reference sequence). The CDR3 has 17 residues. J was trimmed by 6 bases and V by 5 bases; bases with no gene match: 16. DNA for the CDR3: TGTGCCAGCAGCCTGTCGCCGCCGACAGGGTATTTTCAGCCCCAGCATTTT. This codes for CASSLSPPTGYFQPQHF.

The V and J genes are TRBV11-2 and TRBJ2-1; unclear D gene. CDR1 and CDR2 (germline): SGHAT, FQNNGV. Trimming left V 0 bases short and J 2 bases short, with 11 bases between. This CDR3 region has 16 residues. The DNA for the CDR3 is TGTGCCAGCAGCTTAGAGGTGGGCCTTCCCTACAATGAGCAGTTCTTC. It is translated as CASSLEVGLPYNEQFF.

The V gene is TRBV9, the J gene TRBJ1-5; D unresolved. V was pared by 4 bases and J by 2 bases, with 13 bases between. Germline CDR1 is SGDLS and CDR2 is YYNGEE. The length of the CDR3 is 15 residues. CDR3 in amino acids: CASSLPGLGNQPQHF. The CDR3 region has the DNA TGTGCCAGCAGCCTACCGGGGTTGGGCAATCAGCCCCAGCATTTT.

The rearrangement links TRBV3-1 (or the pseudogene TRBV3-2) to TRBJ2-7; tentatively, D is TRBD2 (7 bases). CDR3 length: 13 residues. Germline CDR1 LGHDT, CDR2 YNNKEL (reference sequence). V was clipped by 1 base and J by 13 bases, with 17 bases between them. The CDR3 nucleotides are TGTGCCAGCAGCCAAGGGGGGCGGGGGAGAACATACTTC. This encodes CASSQGGRGRTYF.

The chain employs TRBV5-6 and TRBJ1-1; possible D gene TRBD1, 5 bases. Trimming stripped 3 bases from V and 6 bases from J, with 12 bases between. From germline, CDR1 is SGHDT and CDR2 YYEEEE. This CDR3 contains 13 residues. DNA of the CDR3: TGTGCCAGCAGCTGGGGGGTGGTTTCTGAAGCTTTCTTT. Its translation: CASSWGVVSEAFF.